These T cell receptor beta chains were read from a single sample in a study of cytomegalovirus exposure and HLA in healthy donors. Sequencing used immunoSEQ multiplex PCR; TCRdb keeps in-frame clones, though not all of them. The table lists 95,000 to 100,000 clones, around 76% of them singletons. Sequenced sample: PBMCs. The receptors were sampled from a man aged 35 to 55 in good health and CMV-seropositive. Each CDR3 is given with its conserved first and last residue. Each record gives: V gene, D gene, J gene, clone size, CDR3 protein, CDR3 DNA. A D gene is named only where the DNA matches it firmly. Clone size is stated in some rows and not others, as once, few, many or a class when expanded.

v_gene: TRBV9
d_gene: TRBD1
j_gene: TRBJ2-7
abundance: NA
CDR3aa: CASSVGGQGTYEQYF
CDR3nt: TGTGCCAGCAGCGTAGGAGGACAGGGTACCTACGAGCAGTACTTC

v_gene: TRBV10-3
d_gene: TRBD1
j_gene: TRBJ2-7
abundance: NA
CDR3aa: CAISESRDREQYF
CDR3nt: TGTGCCATCAGTGAGTCGAGGGACAGGGAGCAGTACTTC

v_gene: TRBV27
d_gene: TRBD2
j_gene: TRBJ2-3
abundance: NA
CDR3aa: CASSPYKAGVKDTQYF
CDR3nt: TGTGCCAGCAGCCCCTATAAGGCGGGAGTTAAAGATACGCAGTATTTT

v_gene: TRBV29-1
d_gene: TRBD2
j_gene: TRBJ2-5
abundance: few
CDR3aa: CSDGFGGQETQYF
CDR3nt: TGCAGCGACGGCTTCGGGGGGCAAGAGACCCAGTACTTC

v_gene: TRBV4-3
d_gene: TRBD1
j_gene: TRBJ2-4
abundance: NA
CDR3aa: CASSQILQGGKNIQYF
CDR3nt: TGCGCCAGCAGCCAAATCCTACAGGGGGGCAAAAACATTCAGTACTTC

v_gene: TRBV2
d_gene: NA
j_gene: TRBJ1-6
abundance: NA
CDR3aa: CASSGQFQSPLHF
CDR3nt: TGTGCCAGCAGTGGACAGTTTCAGTCACCCCTCCACTTT

v_gene: TRBV4-1
d_gene: NA
j_gene: TRBJ2-5
abundance: NA
CDR3aa: CASSLRGGETQYF
CDR3nt: TGCGCCAGCAGCCTAAGGGGAGGAGAGACCCAGTACTTC

v_gene: TRBV6-5
d_gene: TRBD1
j_gene: TRBJ1-1
abundance: NA
CDR3aa: CASSYNRGLTEAFF
CDR3nt: TGTGCCAGCAGTTATAACAGGGGGCTCACTGAAGCTTTCTTT

v_gene: TRBV18
d_gene: NA
j_gene: TRBJ1-1
abundance: few
CDR3aa: CASSPPGVVNTEAFF
CDR3nt: TGTGCCAGCTCACCCCCGGGGGTCGTGAACACTGAAGCTTTCTTT

v_gene: TRBV5-1
d_gene: TRBD1
j_gene: TRBJ2-3
abundance: NA
CDR3aa: CASSTQWTGPDTQYF
CDR3nt: TGCGCCAGCAGCACCCAATGGACAGGGCCAGATACGCAGTATTTT

v_gene: TRBV28
d_gene: TRBD1
j_gene: TRBJ1-2
abundance: NA
CDR3aa: CASSFLGTGYNYGYTF
CDR3nt: TGTGCCAGCAGTTTTTTGGGGACAGGGTATAACTATGGCTACACCTTC

v_gene: TRBV27
d_gene: TRBD2
j_gene: TRBJ2-1
abundance: NA
CDR3aa: CASGTSGTYNEQFF
CDR3nt: TGTGCCAGCGGCACTAGCGGTACCTACAATGAGCAGTTCTTC

v_gene: TRBV5-1
d_gene: TRBD1
j_gene: TRBJ1-1
abundance: NA
CDR3aa: CASRGDRAMNTEAFF
CDR3nt: TGCGCCAGCAGAGGGGACAGGGCTATGAACACTGAAGCTTTCTTT

v_gene: TRBV5-1
d_gene: TRBD2
j_gene: TRBJ2-5
abundance: once
CDR3aa: CASSPGTSQETQYF
CDR3nt: TGCGCCAGCAGCCCAGGGACTAGCCAAGAGACCCAGTACTTC

v_gene: TRBV7-9
d_gene: NA
j_gene: TRBJ2-2
abundance: NA
CDR3aa: CASSFRQGTGELFF
CDR3nt: TGTGCCAGCAGCTTCCGTCAGGGGACCGGGGAGCTGTTTTTT

v_gene: TRBV18
d_gene: NA
j_gene: TRBJ2-2
abundance: NA
CDR3aa: CASSSPVGTGELFF
CDR3nt: TGTGCCAGCTCATCTCCTGTCGGCACCGGGGAGCTGTTTTTT

v_gene: TRBV10-1
d_gene: TRBD2
j_gene: TRBJ2-5
abundance: NA
CDR3aa: CASSVLAGGRETQYF
CDR3nt: TGCGCCAGCAGTGTCCTAGCGGGGGGCCGGGAGACCCAGTACTTC

v_gene: TRBV7-9
d_gene: TRBD2
j_gene: TRBJ2-3
abundance: NA
CDR3aa: CSSSPAPGTSGSRGTQYF
CDR3nt: TGTTCCAGCAGCCCAGCTCCCGGGACTAGCGGGAGCCGAGGTACGCAGTATTTT

v_gene: TRBV27
d_gene: NA
j_gene: TRBJ1-2
abundance: NA
CDR3aa: CASTKYGDYGYTF
CDR3nt: TGTGCCAGCACAAAATACGGGGACTATGGCTACACCTTC

v_gene: TRBV19
d_gene: TRBD1
j_gene: TRBJ1-2
abundance: NA
CDR3aa: CASSIGQGVDYGYTF
CDR3nt: TGTGCCAGTAGTATCGGACAGGGAGTTGACTATGGCTACACCTTC

v_gene: TRBV6-1
d_gene: NA
j_gene: TRBJ2-2
abundance: NA
CDR3aa: CASSPYTGPGELFF
CDR3nt: TGTGCCAGCAGTCCCTATACAGGGCCCGGGGAGCTGTTTTTT

v_gene: TRBV29-1
d_gene: NA
j_gene: TRBJ1-2
abundance: NA
CDR3aa: CSVDAGRVYGYTF
CDR3nt: TGCAGCGTTGATGCGGGACGGGTCTATGGCTACACCTTC